What follows describes a single TCR beta chain. What it binds is unknown. TCRdb's table, derived via immunoSEQ multiplex PCR, lists solely in-frame clones and lacks some. The sample consists of about 66,000 clones, approximately 79% of them appearing once. The data derive from a study of T cell responses to AZD1222 COVID-19 vaccine. Study-wide results and limits: Of the AZD1222 recipients, only 5 to 7 were seropositive at baseline. The CD4 TCRs associated with vaccination extended across spike and predominated at 160-218 and 743-854. The study sampled repertoires only after the peak T cell response. The donor group comprised mostly white British people and more females; the analysis possibly underestimated clonal diversity.

This sequence was found in an adult in good health. The sample in question was peripheral blood, obtained on day 0 of MenACWY control vaccination.

The CDR3 DNA sequence: TGTGCCAGCACTCCAGGGGAATCGACTAATGAAAAACTGTTTTTT. Translated, it gives CASTPGESTNEKLFF. The chain employs TRBV2 and TRBJ1-4; D is possibly TRBD1 (6 bases). With 7 bases removed from V and 2 bases from J, the gap between germline ends came to 14 bases. CDR3 length: 15 residues. Germline CDR1 and CDR2: SNHLY and FYNNEI.